Following are 32 T cell receptor beta chains from one sample sequenced in a study of cytomegalovirus exposure and HLA in healthy donors. It was with 60 Vbeta and 13 Jbeta primers that the PCR ran. Some clones are missing from TCRdb's copy, which holds only in-frame ones; the method was immunoSEQ multiplex PCR. Altogether 150,000 to 200,000 clones are present, 80% being singletons, with the ten largest covering around 5.7%. The sample consisted of PBMCs. The receptors here all came from a man between 40 and 49 years old in good health and CMV-seronegative.

Of note for this clone: At one of its ends the junction is not consistent with the germline gene, which may arise from a read error. The chain employs TRBV7-9 and TRBJ2-3; the D is unclear. CDR3 length equals 18 residues. Germline V gene lookup returns CDR1 SEHNR and CDR2 FQNEAQ (reference sequence). The CDR3 DNA reads as TGTTCCAGCAGCTTAGTTGTATTTCCCGCTTTCAGGACAGATACGCAGTATTTT. The encoded protein is CSSSLVVFPAFRTDTQYF.

The chain joins TRBV5-3 to TRBJ2-3; 12 bases fit TRBD2. TRBV5-3 is recorded as an ORF, its role being uncertain. V lost 3 bases and J lost 0; bases outside the gene matches: 14. The CDR3 loop spans 20 amino acids. The CDR3 loop is CARSSRLAGAPLTSTDTQYF. CDR3 DNA: TGTGCCAGAAGCTCTCGACTAGCGGGGGCCCCGTTAACTAGCACAGATACGCAGTATTTT.

J is TRBJ1-2 and V is TRBV5-6; TRBD1 might be the D (6 bases). Germline V lookup: CDR1 SGHDT, CDR2 YYEEEE. This CDR3 is built from 15 residues. The V end was cut by 4 bases, the J end by 8 bases, with 21 bases between. The CDR3 DNA reads TGTGCCAGCAGCCTCCGGACAGCCGGAGCGTTAGGCTACACCTTC. Its translation is CASSLRTAGALGYTF.

This chain links TRBV4-1 with TRBJ1-2; 9 nucleotides agree with TRBD1. In germline, CDR1 is MGHRA, CDR2 YSYEKL. The CDR3 runs to 14 residues. V lost 4 bases and J lost 3; bases outside the gene matches: 3. CDR3 in amino acids: CASSLGQGDYGYTF. CDR3 DNA: TGCGCCAGCAGCCTGGGACAGGGCGACTATGGCTACACCTTC.

V usage is TRBV18 and J usage is TRBJ2-1; 9 bases line up with TRBD2. The ends lost 8 bases at V and 4 bases at J; junction bases unmatched: 6. The germline gives CDR1 KGHSH, CDR2 LQKENI. The CDR3 is 14 amino acids. The CDR3 loop is CASTSLAGYNEQFF. CDR3 nucleotide sequence: TGTGCCAGCACTAGCCTAGCGGGATACAATGAGCAGTTCTTC.

This CDR3 is CASSSPRTGYEKLFF. CDR3 bases: TGTGCCAGCAGTTCCCCGAGAACCGGTTATGAAAAACTGTTTTTT. The chain carries TRBV27 and TRBJ1-4; D remains ambiguous. V lost 4 bases to trimming and J lost 6 bases, with 15 bases between them. The CDR3 runs to 15 residues. The germline V gene encodes CDR1 MNHEY and CDR2 SMNVEV (reference sequence).

The chain employs TRBV11-2 and TRBJ2-7; D possibly corresponds to TRBD1 (6 bases). Germline values: CDR1 SGHAT, CDR2 FQNNGV. V was trimmed by 0 bases and J by 2 bases, leaving 11 bases between them. The CDR3 consists of 15 residues. The CDR3, as DNA: TGTGCCAGCAGCTTAGATCGGACAGAGCCCTACGAGCAGTACTTC. Protein sequence: CASSLDRTEPYEQYF.

V is TRBV23-1 and J is TRBJ1-2; 7 nucleotides line up with TRBD1. TRBV23-1 is an ORF, and what it does is uncertain. This CDR3 region has 14 residues. Germline trimming cut 6 bases from V and 7 bases from J; bases unmatched to any gene: 11. CDR3 nucleotide sequence: TGCGCCAGCAGAAAGGGGGCTGCCGGGGGTGGCTACACCTTC. Translating it yields CASRKGAAGGGYTF.

This clone came up a few times. The J gene is TRBJ2-7, the V gene TRBV7-2; TRBD1 matches at 8 bases. The length of the CDR3 is 15 residues. The germline CDR1 and CDR2 sequences are SGHTA and FQGNSA. With 5 bases clipped from V and 3 bases from J, the junction kept 9 bases outside the gene matches. The CDR3 spells CASSPTVGQGYEQYF. CDR3 DNA: TGTGCCAGCAGCCCCACCGTCGGACAGGGCTACGAGCAGTACTTC.

The J gene is TRBJ2-5, the V gene TRBV2; a weak D match, TRBD1 (6 bases). The CDR3 runs to 18 residues. The germline CDR1 and CDR2 sequences are SNHLY and FYNNEI. The germline V and J ends were trimmed by 7 bases and 4 bases, with 28 bases remaining between them. The CDR3 DNA reads TGTGCCAGCAAACCTGAGATTCGCGCAGGGGTCCTCGGAGAGACCCAGTACTTC. Its protein is CASKPEIRAGVLGETQYF.

The rearrangement joins TRBV6-1 to TRBJ1-1; 8 bases map to TRBD1. Germline V gene lookup returns CDR1 MNHNS and CDR2 SASEGT. The CDR3 is 13 amino acids. The trim removed 8 bases at V and 6 bases at J, leaving 8 bases unmatched. CDR3 coding DNA: TGTGCCAGCTGGGGGAACAGGGGGTCTGAAGCTTTCTTT. This translates into CASWGNRGSEAFF.

The chain has TRBV4-3 and TRBJ2-3; 10 bases fit TRBD2. V dropped 4 bases and J dropped 6; count of bases not matched to a gene: 7. Germline V gene sequence: CDR1 LGHNA, CDR2 YSLEER. CDR3 length: 15 amino acids. The CDR3 spells CASSPSGGAFDTQYF. For the CDR3, the DNA is TGCGCCAGCAGCCCAAGCGGGGGGGCATTTGATACGCAGTATTTT.

The rearrangement joins TRBV29-1 to TRBJ2-7; 7 bases align to TRBD1. From germline, CDR1 is SQVTM and CDR2 ANQGSEA. The CDR3 runs 14 residues. V shed 6 bases, J shed 2 bases, and the junction held 10 bases outside the gene matches. This CDR3 reads CSVQRQGPAYEQYF. For the CDR3, the DNA is TGCAGCGTACAGCGACAGGGCCCCGCCTACGAGCAGTACTTC.

The chain has TRBV4-3 and TRBJ2-2; no clear D gene. The CDR3 has 16 amino acids. Germline V CDR1 and CDR2: LGHNA, YSLEER. V lost 1 base, J lost 2 bases, and 11 bases lay in between. DNA of the CDR3: TGCGCCAGCAGCCAAGTTACAATCCGAAACACCGGGGAGCTGTTTTTT. Encoded protein: CASSQVTIRNTGELFF.

V and J are TRBV7-8 and TRBJ2-4; 11 nucleotides agree with TRBD1. The CDR3 has 17 residues. J was trimmed by 4 bases and V by 4 bases; bases with no gene match: 9. Germline values: CDR1 SGHVS, CDR2 FQNEAQ. CDR3 loop: CASSSDGDRGGKNIQYF. DNA for the CDR3: TGTGCCAGCAGCTCAGACGGGGACAGGGGGGGAAAAAACATTCAGTACTTC.

This clone came up a few times. This chain links TRBV5-1 with TRBJ1-6, with D unclear. CDR1 SGHRS and CDR2 YFSETQ come from the germline V gene. V lost 0 bases and J lost 7, with 14 bases in between. This CDR3 has 16 amino acids. The CDR3 DNA sequence: TGCGCCAGCAGCTTGGACAGTGGTCCCGGAAATTCACCCCTCCACTTT. Translation: CASSLDSGPGNSPLHF.

The J gene is TRBJ1-1, the V gene TRBV11-1, with 11 bases matching TRBD1. Germline values: CDR1 SGHAT, CDR2 FQDESV (reference sequence). With V trimmed by 5 bases and J by 2 bases, 4 bases remained unmatched. CDR3 length: 15 amino acids. CDR3 sequence: CASSVGQGVNTEAFF. The CDR3 DNA follows: TGTGCCAGCAGCGTGGGACAGGGGGTAAACACTGAAGCTTTCTTT.

V gene TRBV7-2 combines with J gene TRBJ1-5; TRBD1 is a possible D gene (6 bases). CDR3 length: 14 amino acids. The V gene's germline CDR1 is SGHTA and CDR2 FQGNSA. Trimming stripped 5 bases from V and 2 bases from J, with 10 bases between. The CDR3: CASSGRGGNQPQHF. The CDR3 DNA reads TGTGCCAGCAGCGGCAGGGGAGGCAATCAGCCCCAGCATTTT.

J is TRBJ1-5 and V is TRBV5-4, with 8 bases aligning to TRBD1. Unmatched junction bases numbered 14, after V lost 3 bases and J lost 0 bases. The CDR3 contains 19 residues. Per the germline V gene, CDR1 is SGHNT and CDR2 is YYREEE (reference sequence). The CDR3 bases are TGTGCCAGCAGCTCAAGATGGACAGGGATTGACTATAGCAATCAGCCCCAGCATTTT. It codes for CASSSRWTGIDYSNQPQHF.

The V call is TRBV6-5, the J call TRBJ1-2; D possibly corresponds to TRBD1 (6 bases). The CDR3 spans 13 residues. The V gene lost 5 bases and the J gene lost 6 bases, with 13 bases spanning the gap. Germline V CDR1 and CDR2: MNHEY, SVGAGI. This CDR3 reads CASSPSGAHGYTF. The CDR3, as DNA: TGTGCCAGCAGTCCCTCAGGGGCCCATGGCTACACCTTC.

The chain joins TRBV6-1 to TRBJ2-5, with TRBD2 identical over 12 bases. V lost 6 bases and J lost 0; bases outside the gene matches: 2. Per germline, CDR1 MNHNS and CDR2 SASEGT. The CDR3 loop spans 15 amino acids. The CDR3 nucleotides read TGTGCCAGCAGGTGGACTAGCGGGAACCAAGAGACCCAGTACTTC. Its translation: CASRWTSGNQETQYF.

The chain combines TRBV10-2 with TRBJ2-5, with no clear D. The J call is doubtful: the DNA matches TRBJ2-7 better. This CDR3 spans 14 amino acids. The V gene's germline CDR1 is WSHSY and CDR2 SAAADI. The CDR3 DNA sequence: TGCGCCAGCAGTGAATCTAACTACTTGAACGAGCAGTACTTC. Translating gives CASSESNYLNEQYF.

The sample holds many counts of this clone. The chain employs TRBV15 and TRBJ1-5; D is uncertain. CDR1 LNHNV and CDR2 YYDKDF come from the germline V gene (reference sequence). The CDR3 consists of 16 residues. The V end was cut by 0 bases, the J end by 6 bases, with 15 bases between. The CDR3 DNA reads TGTGCCACCAGCAGAGATGGAGGCGATGAGTCTCAGCCCCAGCATTTT. This gives the protein CATSRDGGDESQPQHF.

The genes are TRBV12-5 and TRBJ1-1; TRBD1 agrees at 7 bases. This CDR3 spans 13 amino acids. Trimming took 8 bases from V and 3 from J; bases not matched to a gene: 6. The germline V gene encodes CDR1 LGHNT and CDR2 FRNRAP. The CDR3 is CASRPDRDTEAFF. The CDR3 DNA reads TGTGCTAGTAGGCCCGACAGGGACACTGAAGCTTTCTTT.

The chain links TRBV27 to TRBJ2-1; 9 positions agree with TRBD1. The junction had 2 bases not matched to a gene; V was cut back by 2 bases and J by 6 bases. The germline V gene encodes CDR1 MNHEY and CDR2 SMNVEV (reference sequence). CDR3 size: 14 residues. DNA of the CDR3: TGTGCCAGCAGTTTACAGGGACAGGGCAATGAGCAGTTCTTC. Its protein is CASSLQGQGNEQFF.

The genes are TRBV7-2 and TRBJ1-1; 9 nucleotides match TRBD1. CDR3 size: 18 residues. The germline CDR1 and CDR2 sequences are SGHTA and FQGNSA. The V segment lost 2 bases and the J segment 1 base; nucleotides outside the gene matches: 11. The CDR3 is CASSLQGTGRRWNTEAFF. In DNA, the CDR3 is TGTGCCAGCAGCTTACAAGGGACAGGGCGCCGTTGGAACACTGAAGCTTTCTTT.

This rearrangement joins TRBV6-6 to TRBJ1-1; D is perhaps TRBD1 (5 bases). V was shortened by 8 bases and J by 0 bases, with 10 bases between the two germline ends. CDR3 length equals 13 residues. Germline V gene sequence: CDR1 MNHNY, CDR2 SVGAGI (reference sequence). CDR3 coding DNA: TGTGCCAGCCATGGGGCGTTGAACACTGAAGCTTTCTTT. This encodes CASHGALNTEAFF.

This clone came up once. The V and J genes are TRBV2 and TRBJ2-6; 7 bases fit TRBD1. The germline gives CDR1 SNHLY, CDR2 FYNNEI. The J segment lost 2 bases and the V segment lost 6 bases, leaving 4 bases of the junction unmatched. The CDR3 runs to 15 residues. CDR3: CASRKGTAGANVLTF. CDR3 DNA: TGTGCCAGCAGGAAAGGGACAGCTGGGGCCAACGTCCTGACTTTC.

The chain uses TRBV27 and TRBJ2-6; no reliable D call. Germline V gene sequence: CDR1 MNHEY, CDR2 SMNVEV (reference sequence). The V gene lost 8 bases and the J gene lost 2 bases, with 13 bases spanning the gap. CDR3 length equals 15 residues. The CDR3: CASRGSSPGANVLTF. The DNA for the CDR3 is TGTGCCAGCCGCGGCTCCTCGCCTGGGGCCAACGTCCTGACTTTC.

This chain uses TRBV2 with TRBJ2-7; D may be TRBD1 (6 bases). The CDR3 is 12 residues long. Trimming shortened V by 9 bases and J by 2 bases, and 11 bases separated the two germline ends. The germline gives CDR1 SNHLY, CDR2 FYNNEI. CDR3 nucleotides: TGTGCCAGTGAAGGGGGTCCCTACGAGCAGTACTTC. Residues: CASEGGPYEQYF.

The chain carries TRBV6-5 and TRBJ1-4; weak D call: TRBD1 (6 bases). Germline V gives CDR1 MNHEY, CDR2 SVGAGI. V dropped 0 bases and J dropped 6 bases, with 11 bases sitting between them. The CDR3 sequence is 15 residues long. The CDR3 region has the DNA TGTGCCAGCAGTTACTCGGGGGCTCGGGATGAAAAACTGTTTTTT. Protein: CASSYSGARDEKLFF.

The chain links TRBV7-2 to TRBJ2-7; the D gene is possibly TRBD2 (6 bases). Germline values: CDR1 SGHTA, CDR2 FQGNSA. The CDR3 length is 15 residues. The V end was cut by 1 base, the J end by 7 bases, with 17 bases between. CDR3 loop: CASSLDGGLAREQYF. The CDR3 DNA reads as TGTGCCAGCAGCTTAGACGGTGGCCTAGCGCGAGAGCAGTACTTC. Full variable domain (remainder filled in from reference TRBV7-2 and TRBJ2-7): GAGVSQSPSNKVTEKGKDVELRCDPISGHTALYWYRQSLGQGLEFLIYFQGNSAPDKSGLPSDRFSAERTGGSVSTLTIQRTQQEDSAVYLCASSLDGGLAREQYFGPGTRLTVT.